This TCR beta chain was retrieved from a study of OX40 agonist ivuxolimab in advanced cancers. Overall study: The group had a mean age of about 60 years, ranged from about 23 to 85, and was just under 85% male.

The repertoire was sequenced with immunoSEQ multiplex PCR; TCRdb's copy has only in-frame clones and lacks some. Of 97,000 or so clones listed, around 90% are singletons. CDR1 and CDR2 (germline): MGHDK, SYGVNS. Trimming stripped 0 bases from V and 4 bases from J, with 12 bases between. The CDR3 loop spans 15 amino acids. Sampling of blood occurred at baseline, cycle 4 day 1, and cycle 7 day 1. This chain connects TRBV25-1 to TRBJ1-1; a weak D match, TRBD1 (5 bases). The sequencing used CD4+ or CD8+ T cells sorted from blood, collected in a trial of the OX40 agonist ivuxolimab. The receptor's source is an adult with an advanced solid tumor such as melanoma, head and neck, liver or kidney cancer. The CDR3 is CASSEYLGRGTEAFF. CDR3 bases: TGTGCCAGCAGTGAATACCTGGGGCGGGGCACTGAAGCTTTCTTT.